The 7 T cell receptor beta chains below come from one sample, sequenced in a study of blood T cell repertoires in COVID-19. TCRdb keeps only in-frame clones here, not all; method: immunoSEQ multiplex PCR. Among a few hundred thousand clones, roughly 89% were seen once, and the ten largest hold less than 0.95%. The sequenced sample was peripheral blood. The receptors were sampled from a man in his late teens or twenties with COVID-19, enrolled during active disease.

This chain joins TRBV6-5 and TRBJ1-1; D possibly corresponds to TRBD1 (5 bases). Germline CDR1 MNHEY, CDR2 SVGAGI. The CDR3 consists of 13 residues. V was clipped by 9 bases and J by 2 bases, with 13 bases between them. CDR3 bases: TGTGCCAGTTTTTGGGGCAGAAACACTGAAGCTTTCTTT. Its translation: CASFWGRNTEAFF.

CDR3 in DNA: TGTGCCAGCAGCAAAGTAGGAGCCAGATTAAATGAAAAACTGTTTTTT. It is translated as CASSKVGARLNEKLFF. The chain couples TRBV21-1 to TRBJ1-4. TRBV21-1 is designated a pseudogene. There are 16 residues in the CDR3.

The CDR3 spells CASSAGAEAFF. The DNA for the CDR3 is TGTGCCAGCAGTGCAGGGGCTGAAGCTTTCTTT. This chain joins TRBV12-3 or TRBV12-4 and TRBJ1-1; possibly TRBD1 for D (6 bases). Trimming took off 5 bases at V and 6 bases at J, with 7 bases between the two ends. This CDR3 is built from 11 residues.

About this clone: Within the sample, other DNA sequences also encode this same CDR3. The chain employs TRBV11-3 and TRBJ2-1, with D unresolved. The CDR3 contains 11 residues. V lost 2 bases, J lost 7 bases, and 3 bases lay in between. CDR1 is SGHNT and CDR2 is YENEEA in the germline V gene. CDR3 in DNA: TGTGCCAGCAGCTTATCAAATGAGCAGTTCTTC. This gives the protein CASSLSNEQFF.

J is TRBJ1-4 and V is TRBV10-1, with D possibly TRBD1 on 5 matching bases. Trimming removed 4 bases from V and 11 bases from J, with 23 bases in between. CDR1 and CDR2 (germline): WNHNN, SYGVQD (reference sequence). The CDR3 has 16 amino acids. This CDR3 is CASSGLWGPGGWKLFF. The CDR3 region has the DNA TGCGCCAGCAGTGGCCTATGGGGTCCGGGGGGATGGAAACTGTTTTTT.

The rearrangement joins TRBV13 to TRBJ1-3; D is possibly TRBD1 (5 bases). In germline, CDR1 is PRHDT, CDR2 FYEKMQ (reference sequence). This CDR3 region has 17 residues. V was clipped by 4 bases and J by 0 bases, with 16 bases between them. CDR3 loop: CASSSTKGLNSGNTIYF. CDR3 bases: TGTGCCAGCAGCTCTACAAAGGGACTGAACTCTGGAAACACCATATATTTT.

This chain links TRBV7-6 with TRBJ2-7; D not certain. This CDR3 has 14 residues. The ends were cut back, 1 base at V and 3 bases at J, with 10 bases in the middle. Germline V CDR1 and CDR2: SGHVS, FNYEAQ. In DNA, the CDR3 is TGTGCCAGCAGCTTAGAGCACAGCTACTACGAGCAGTACTTC. Residues: CASSLEHSYYEQYF. Full variable domain (rest looked up from reference TRBV7-6 and TRBJ2-7): GAGVSQSPRYKVTKRGQDVALRCDPISGHVSLYWYRQALGQGPEFLTYFNYEAQQDKSGLPNDRFSAERPEGSISTLTIQRTEQRDSAMYRCASSLEHSYYEQYFGPGTRLTVT.